The 3 T cell receptor beta chains given below trace back to one sample, sequenced in a study of PD-1 blockade in classical Hodgkin lymphoma. Repertoires were generated with immunoSEQ multiplex PCR, while TCRdb's copy carries only in-frame clones and drops some. The sample has around 36,000 clones, over 70% seen once. Relapse was seen in all patients after autologous stem cell transplantation, and brentuximab vedotin exposure was variable. The sequencing here drew on peripheral blood mononuclear cells (PBMCs), taken at baseline. The source of these receptors is a human donor with classical Hodgkin lymphoma.

This clone turned up a few times. V gene TRBV9 combines with J gene TRBJ1-6, with TRBD1 matching 7 bases. This CDR3 is built from 14 residues. V gave up 5 bases and J gave up 9 bases; unmatched junction bases: 8. CDR1 and CDR2 from the germline V gene are SGDLS and YYNGEE. CDR3 protein: CASSQDRAGSPLHF. DNA for the CDR3: TGTGCCAGCAGTCAAGACAGGGCTGGTTCACCCCTCCACTTT.

The CDR3 reads CASSLGDASTGELFF. The CDR3 bases are TGCGCCAGCAGCTTGGGGGATGCGAGCACCGGGGAGCTGTTTTTT. The chain carries TRBV5-1 and TRBJ2-2; no reliable D call. Trimming removed 0 bases at V and 4 bases at J, with 10 bases between. The CDR3 extends over 15 amino acids. Germline V lookup: CDR1 SGHRS, CDR2 YFSETQ.

The gene calls are TRBV4-3 and TRBJ2-1, with 14 bases identical to TRBD2. Trimming cost V 0 bases and J 2 bases; bases outside gene matches: 3. Germline CDR1 reads LGHNA; CDR2 reads YSLEER. This CDR3 is built from 18 residues. The CDR3 DNA reads as TGCGCCAGCAGCCAAGATTTGGGACTAGCGGGAGCCTACAATGAGCAGTTCTTC. It is translated as CASSQDLGLAGAYNEQFF.